This TCR beta chain is drawn from a study of T cell repertoires in cytomegalovirus infection. Study in general: In public TCR beta signatures, there were indications of both CMV infection and matching HLA type. Whole-study findings and limits: Dominating the ex vivo response were TCR beta clonotypes that were CMV-specific and HLA-C-restricted.

One entry per CDR3 protein results from TCRdb running MiXCR on the reads. The sample shows some 800,000 distinct CDR3 sequences, about 33% of them seen only once. Details on this clonotype: The antigen remains undetermined.

Specimen: cultured CD8+ T cells from PBMCs, collected from culture after CMV antigen stimulation. The sequence derives from a human donor in good health (CMV status not recorded). Some clones in this sample may be carry-over from other donors' samples.

The CDR3 is CASSWVNNEQFF. The DNA for the CDR3 is TGTGCCAGCAGCTGGGTTAACAATGAGCAGTTCTTC. The gene calls are TRBV5-5 and TRBJ2-1; no definite D call. Per the germline V gene, CDR1 is SGHKS and CDR2 is YYEKEE (reference sequence). Trimming shortened V by 3 bases and J by 5 bases, and 6 bases separated the two germline ends. This CDR3 comprises 12 residues.